The 19 T cell receptor beta chains below come from one sample, sequenced in a study of CD8 T cells in Susac syndrome. Random hexamers primed reverse transcription of roughly 0.5 to 1 ug RNA. TCRdb re-called the immunoSEQ multiplex PCR reads through MiXCR, storing one row per CDR3 protein. The data contain about 180,000 distinct CDR3 sequences, around 94% of them singletons. Sequencing was done on a sample of CD4+ T cells from PBMCs. These TCRs come from a human donor with Susac syndrome.

The chain uses TRBV20-1 and TRBJ2-1; 15 nucleotides align to TRBD2. CDR1 DFQATT and CDR2 SNEGSKA come from the germline V gene (reference sequence). J was trimmed by 7 bases and V by 6 bases; bases with no gene match: 13. The CDR3 is 17 amino acids. The CDR3 reads CSARTSGGGVGWNEQFF. The CDR3 nucleotides read TGCAGTGCCAGGACTAGCGGGGGGGGTGTAGGGTGGAATGAGCAGTTCTTC.

The chain recombines TRBV29-1 with TRBJ1-1; D gene unclear. Germline assignment: CDR1 SQVTM and CDR2 ANQGSEA. This CDR3 spans 14 amino acids. V lost 4 bases to trimming and J lost 4 bases, with 16 bases between them. The CDR3 sequence is CSVGRPGSPTEAFF. CDR3 in DNA: TGCAGCGTTGGACGGCCGGGCAGCCCCACTGAAGCTTTCTTT.

To note about this clonotype: The junction departs from germline at one end; a sequencing error may be responsible. The chain carries TRBV7-7 and TRBJ2-2; 8 nucleotides match TRBD2. The germline V gene has CDR1 SSHAT and CDR2 FNYEAQ (reference sequence). There are 13 residues in the CDR3. The CDR3 loop is CASSLAGSGELFF. CDR3 DNA: TGTGCTAGCAGCTTAGCGGGGTCAGGGGAGCTGTTTTTT.

This clonotype was recorded only once. This rearrangement joins TRBV20-1 to TRBJ1-1, with 7 bases lining up with TRBD1. CDR1 is DFQATT, CDR2 SNEGSKA, per germline (reference sequence). The CDR3 consists of 14 residues. V dropped 1 base and J dropped 1; count of bases not matched to a gene: 3. CDR3 loop: CSARAGTANTEAFF. In DNA form, the CDR3 reads TGCAGTGCTAGAGCTGGGACAGCGAACACTGAAGCTTTCTTT.

The genes are TRBV6-6 and TRBJ2-6; D gene ambiguous. CDR1 is MNHNY and CDR2 is SVGAGI in the germline V gene (reference sequence). The V end lost 3 bases, the J end lost 2 bases, and 11 bases lay between the germline ends. The length of the CDR3 is 16 residues. The CDR3 here is CASSYVGSTGANVLTF. CDR3 in DNA: TGTGCCAGCAGTTATGTGGGGTCGACTGGGGCCAACGTCCTGACTTTC.

The chain combines TRBV29-1 with TRBJ1-1, with D unclear. The CDR3 totals 10 residues. V was pared by 4 bases and J by 1 base, with 1 base between. CDR1 and CDR2 (germline): SQVTM, ANQGSEA. CDR3: CSVGNTEAFF. The CDR3 region has the DNA TGCAGCGTTGGGAACACTGAAGCTTTCTTT.

This chain uses TRBV5-4 with TRBJ2-7, with 11 bases identical to TRBD2. The V and J ends lost 3 bases and 1 base, in that order; junction bases with no gene match: 3. Looked up from germline, CDR1 is SGHNT and CDR2 is YYREEE (reference sequence). The CDR3 spans 15 residues. The CDR3 sequence is CASSSRTSGSYEQYF. CDR3 bases: TGTGCCAGCAGCTCTCGGACTAGCGGGTCCTACGAGCAGTACTTC.

This clonotype came up once. The chain is built from TRBV20-1 and TRBJ2-5; perhaps TRBD2 as D (5 bases). The length of the CDR3 is 14 residues. Trimming stripped 3 bases from V and 4 bases from J, with 15 bases between. The germline gives CDR1 DFQATT, CDR2 SNEGSKA (reference sequence). CDR3 sequence: CSASTARGPETQYF. CDR3 in DNA: TGCAGTGCTAGCACAGCGAGAGGGCCAGAGACCCAGTACTTC.

V and J are TRBV18 and TRBJ2-1; 14 bases are shared with TRBD2. V gave up 3 bases and J gave up 12 bases; unmatched junction bases: 10. This CDR3 is 16 amino acids long. Germline CDR1 and CDR2: KGHSH and LQKENI. The CDR3 is CASSPTTSGGAMWQFF. For the CDR3, the DNA is TGTGCCAGCTCACCGACGACTAGCGGGGGGGCCATGTGGCAGTTCTTC.

The CDR3 protein is CASGQTGIVGYTF. DNA of the CDR3: TGTGCCAGCGGCCAGACAGGGATAGTTGGCTACACCTTC. This chain connects TRBV6-5 to TRBJ1-2; 7 bases match TRBD1. The CDR3 runs 13 residues. V shed 8 bases and J 7 bases; nucleotides not matched to a gene: 10. Germline CDR1 is MNHEY and CDR2 is SVGAGI.

The genes are TRBV20-1 and TRBJ2-6; 8 bases align to TRBD1. Germline CDR1 is DFQATT and CDR2 is SNEGSKA (reference sequence). Trimming removed 3 bases from V and 4 bases from J; junction bases left unmatched: 5. This CDR3 region has 15 residues. The CDR3 sequence: CSASRTGTGANVLTF. CDR3 bases: TGCAGTGCTAGCCGGACAGGGACCGGGGCCAACGTCCTGACTTTC.

This sequence joins TRBV4-1 and TRBJ2-2; D could derive from TRBD1 or TRBD2 (5 bases each). V was shortened by 0 bases and J by 4 bases, with 15 bases between the two germline ends. Germline V gene sequence: CDR1 MGHRA, CDR2 YSYEKL. The CDR3 consists of 17 residues. CDR3 in amino acids: CASSQDWGLAGTGELFF. The CDR3 DNA reads as TGCGCCAGCAGCCAAGACTGGGGCCTAGCAGGCACCGGGGAGCTGTTTTTT.

J is TRBJ2-3 and V is TRBV7-9; the D gene is possibly TRBD1 (5 bases). The CDR3 sequence is 15 residues long. Trimming cost V 5 bases and J 8 bases, with 20 bases left between them. Germline V lookup: CDR1 SEHNR, CDR2 FQNEAQ (reference sequence). The CDR3 loop reads CASSAQTVTKATQYF. CDR3 bases: TGTGCCAGCAGCGCCCAGACAGTGACGAAGGCTACGCAGTATTTT. Complete variable domain (other parts from reference TRBV7-9 and TRBJ2-3): DTGVSQNPRHKITKRGQNVTFRCDPISEHNRLYWYRQTLGQGPEFLTYFQNEAQLEKSRLLSDRFSAERPKGSFSTLEIQRTEQGDSAMYLCASSAQTVTKATQYFGPGTRLTVL.

In its sample, this clonotype was seen once. The chain joins TRBV3-1 to TRBJ1-2; D is undetermined. The germline V gene encodes CDR1 LGHDT and CDR2 YNNKEL (reference sequence). With 1 base removed from V and 6 bases from J, the gap between germline ends came to 9 bases. This CDR3 spans 13 amino acids. CDR3: CASSQVTGHGYTF. The DNA for the CDR3 is TGTGCCAGCAGCCAAGTAACTGGTCATGGCTACACCTTC.

V and J are TRBV20-1 and TRBJ2-2; 8 bases are shared with TRBD1. The V and J ends lost 6 bases and 4 bases, in that order; junction bases with no gene match: 4. Germline lookup yields CDR1 DFQATT and CDR2 SNEGSKA (reference sequence). CDR3 length: 13 amino acids. The CDR3 spells CSARDRRTGELFF. CDR3 in DNA: TGCAGTGCACGGGACAGGCGCACCGGGGAGCTGTTTTTT.

About this clonotype: Mismatch with germline at one junction end may stem from a read error. This chain links TRBV9 with TRBJ2-5; unclear D gene. Germline lookup yields CDR1 SGDLS and CDR2 YYNGEE. The CDR3 extends over 14 amino acids. The CDR3 protein is CASSVDQYQETQHF. In DNA, the CDR3 is TGTGCCAGCAGCGTCGACCAGTACCAAGAGACCCAGCACTTC.

The CDR3 region has the DNA TGTGCCAGCAGTTTATATAGGCGGGGGGCGACAGATACGCAGTATTTT. This translates into CASSLYRRGATDTQYF. V and J are TRBV27 and TRBJ2-3, with TRBD2 matching 8 bases. CDR3 size: 16 residues. J lost 3 bases, V lost 1 base, and 6 bases had no gene match. Germline V lookup: CDR1 MNHEY, CDR2 SMNVEV (reference sequence).

This clonotype came up once. The V and J genes are TRBV27 and TRBJ2-3; D is perhaps TRBD1 or TRBD2 (5 bases each). The CDR3 sequence is 16 residues long. Trimming removed 3 bases from V and 3 bases from J, with 16 bases in between. Germline V gene sequence: CDR1 MNHEY, CDR2 SMNVEV (reference sequence). CDR3 amino acids: CASSFYPPGRTDTQYF. The CDR3 DNA reads as TGTGCCAGCAGTTTTTACCCACCGGGACGGACAGATACGCAGTATTTT.

There are a few counts of this clonotype. The genes are TRBV12-3 or TRBV12-4 and TRBJ1-4, with no clear D. Trimming pared 6 bases from V and 3 bases from J, leaving 2 bases between. The CDR3 has 11 amino acids. The CDR3 region is CASRSNEKLFF. CDR3 in DNA: TGTGCCAGCAGGTCTAATGAAAAACTGTTTTTT.